The 14 T cell receptor beta chains presented below share a single source sample, sequenced in a study of technical replicates of blood from several donors. Only in-frame clones appear in the TCRdb table, and some are missing; sequencing was by immunoSEQ multiplex PCR. Among tens of thousands of clones listed, roughly 97% were seen once. Sequencing input: T cells isolated from PBMCs. Receptors originate from a human donor in good health.

V gene TRBV30 combines with J gene TRBJ1-1; the D is unclear. The ends were cut back, 3 bases at V and 11 bases at J, with 16 bases in the middle. The CDR3 consists of 12 residues. Germline V lookup: CDR1 GTSNPN, CDR2 SVGIG (reference sequence). CDR3 in DNA: TGTGCCTGGAGATCCGAACCTATGAATGCTTTCTTT. Amino acid sequence: CAWRSEPMNAFF. Full variable domain (missing parts from reference TRBV30 and TRBJ1-1): SQTIHQWPATLVQPVGSPLSLECTVEGTSNPNLYWYRQAAGRGLQLLFYSVGIGQISSEVPQNLSASRPQDRQFILSSKKLLLSDSGFYLCAWRSEPMNAFFGQGTRLTVV.

CDR3 region: CASSLGTGNHGYTF. DNA of the CDR3: TGTGCCAGCAGCTTGGGGACAGGGAATCATGGCTACACCTTC. The chain uses TRBV7-6 and TRBJ1-2, with 9 bases aligning to TRBD1. The CDR3 consists of 14 residues. CDR1 is SGHVS, CDR2 FNYEAQ, per germline. Trimming cost V 3 bases and J 6 bases; bases outside gene matches: 5.

V gene TRBV5-1 combines with J gene TRBJ1-2; 10 nucleotides match TRBD1. The CDR3 totals 14 residues. The V and J ends lost 4 bases and 8 bases, in that order; junction bases with no gene match: 8. Germline values: CDR1 SGHRS, CDR2 YFSETQ. Written as DNA, the CDR3 is TGCGCCAGCAGCGCGGGACAGGGGATCGAGGGCTACACCTTC. Translating gives CASSAGQGIEGYTF.

This clone was counted a single time. The chain employs TRBV7-9 and TRBJ1-4; 7 nucleotides line up with TRBD1. Germline-derived CDR1 and CDR2 are SEHNR and FQNEAQ (reference sequence). This CDR3 is 16 amino acids long. J lost 0 bases, V lost 2 bases, and 3 bases had no gene match. CDR3 bases: TGTGCCAGCAGCTTAAGACAGGGTGCAACTAATGAAAAACTGTTTTTT. Protein sequence: CASSLRQGATNEKLFF.

The chain has TRBV19 and TRBJ2-5; 7 nucleotides agree with TRBD1. Germline V gives CDR1 LNHDA, CDR2 SQIVND (reference sequence). The CDR3 spans 14 residues. The V segment lost 6 bases and the J segment 1 base; nucleotides outside the gene matches: 5. CDR3 sequence reads: CASRRQGGQETQYF. For the CDR3, the DNA is TGTGCCAGTAGGAGACAGGGCGGCCAAGAGACCCAGTACTTC.

The V call is TRBV7-8, the J call TRBJ2-7; D might be TRBD1 (6 bases). This CDR3 is 14 amino acids long. Trimming removed 3 bases at V and 9 bases at J, with 18 bases between. Germline CDR1 SGHVS, CDR2 FQNEAQ. CDR3 bases: TGTGCCAGCAGCTTTGGGACAAATTTTCTTTCGCAGTACTTC. Residues: CASSFGTNFLSQYF.

This clone has just one count. CDR3 sequence: CASSLGSGAMEKLFF. As DNA, the CDR3 is TGTGCCAGCAGCTTAGGGAGTGGGGCGATGGAAAAACTGTTTTTT. The chain combines TRBV7-2 with TRBJ1-4; possible D gene TRBD1, 5 bases. The V gene lost 1 base and the J gene lost 8 bases, with 14 bases spanning the gap. The CDR3 is made up of 15 amino acids. The germline V gene encodes CDR1 SGHTA and CDR2 FQGNSA.

The chain couples TRBV7-9 to TRBJ2-7; D unclear. The CDR3 contains 16 residues. V dropped 1 base and J dropped 0 bases, with 13 bases sitting between them. Germline values: CDR1 SEHNR, CDR2 FQNEAQ (reference sequence). Here the CDR3 reads CASSLGASLSSYEQYF. The CDR3 DNA reads TGTGCCAGCAGCTTAGGGGCTTCTTTAAGCTCCTACGAGCAGTACTTC.

The chain carries TRBV7-2 and TRBJ1-5; D is ambiguous. This CDR3 is 13 amino acids long. Trimming stripped 4 bases from V and 7 bases from J, with 11 bases between. Germline V gene lookup returns CDR1 SGHTA and CDR2 FQGNSA. The CDR3 reads CASSSNYRQPQHF. In nucleotides, the CDR3 is TGTGCCAGCAGCTCCAACTATAGGCAGCCCCAGCATTTT.

The rearrangement uses TRBV19 and TRBJ2-3; TRBD1 might be the D (5 bases). Trimming removed 3 bases from V and 0 bases from J, with 10 bases in between. Germline CDR1 is LNHDA and CDR2 is SQIVND (reference sequence). The CDR3 is 15 amino acids. The DNA of the CDR3 is TGTGCCAGTAGTATTACAGGCTCCAGCACAGATACGCAGTATTTT. Its translation: CASSITGSSTDTQYF. The full variable domain, completed using reference TRBV19 and TRBJ2-3, is DGGITQSPKYLFRKEGQNVTLSCEQNLNHDAMYWYRQDPGQGLRLIYYSQIVNDFQKGDIAEGYSVSREKKESFPLTVTSAQKNPTAFYLCASSITGSSTDTQYFGPGTRLTVL.

The chain employs TRBV6-5 and TRBJ1-1; D might be TRBD1 (6 bases). V lost 0 bases and J 2 bases, leaving 7 bases between the germline ends. CDR3 size: 14 residues. Per germline, CDR1 MNHEY and CDR2 SVGAGI. This CDR3 reads CASSYSQGNTEAFF. DNA for the CDR3: TGTGCCAGCAGTTACTCACAGGGTAACACTGAAGCTTTCTTT.

For this clone: This specimen includes other DNA sequences encoding the same CDR3. The chain recombines TRBV9 with TRBJ1-1; the D gene is possibly TRBD1 (5 bases). The CDR3 is 13 residues long. Trimming removed 1 base at V and 3 bases at J, with 7 bases between. CDR1 is SGDLS and CDR2 is YYNGEE in the germline V gene. The CDR3 sequence: CASSVQGYTEAFF. CDR3 DNA: TGTGCCAGCAGCGTACAGGGCTACACTGAAGCTTTCTTT.

The chain couples TRBV14 to TRBJ2-2; 11 positions match TRBD2. The V and J ends lost 2 bases and 6 bases, in that order; junction bases with no gene match: 11. Germline-derived CDR1 and CDR2 are SGHDN and FVKESK. CDR3 length: 18 residues. CDR3 DNA: TGTGCCAGCAGCCAACTACGGCTAGCGGGGGGAAATTCCGGGGAGCTGTTTTTT. Amino acid sequence: CASSQLRLAGGNSGELFF.

V usage is TRBV4-1 and J usage is TRBJ1-5; D not certain. The length of the CDR3 is 15 residues. Germline V gene data show CDR1 as MGHRA and CDR2 as YSYEKL. V was pared by 1 base and J by 0 bases, with 7 bases between. The CDR3 DNA follows: TGCGCCAGCAGCCAAGTCCGGGGTAGCAATCAGCCCCAGCATTTT. Its protein product is CASSQVRGSNQPQHF.